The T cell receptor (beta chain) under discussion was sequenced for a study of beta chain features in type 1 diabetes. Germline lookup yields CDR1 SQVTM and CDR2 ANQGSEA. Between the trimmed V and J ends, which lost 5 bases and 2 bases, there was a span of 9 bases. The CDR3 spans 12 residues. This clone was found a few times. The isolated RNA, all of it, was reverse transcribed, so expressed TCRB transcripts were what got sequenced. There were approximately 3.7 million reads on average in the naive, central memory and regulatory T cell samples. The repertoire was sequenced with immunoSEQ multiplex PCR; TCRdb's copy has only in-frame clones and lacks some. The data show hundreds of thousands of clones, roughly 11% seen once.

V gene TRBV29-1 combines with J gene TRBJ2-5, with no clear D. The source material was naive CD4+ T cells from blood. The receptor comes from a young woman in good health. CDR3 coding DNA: TGCAGCGTTCCAAGGGTTCAAGAGACCCAGTACTTC. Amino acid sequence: CSVPRVQETQYF.